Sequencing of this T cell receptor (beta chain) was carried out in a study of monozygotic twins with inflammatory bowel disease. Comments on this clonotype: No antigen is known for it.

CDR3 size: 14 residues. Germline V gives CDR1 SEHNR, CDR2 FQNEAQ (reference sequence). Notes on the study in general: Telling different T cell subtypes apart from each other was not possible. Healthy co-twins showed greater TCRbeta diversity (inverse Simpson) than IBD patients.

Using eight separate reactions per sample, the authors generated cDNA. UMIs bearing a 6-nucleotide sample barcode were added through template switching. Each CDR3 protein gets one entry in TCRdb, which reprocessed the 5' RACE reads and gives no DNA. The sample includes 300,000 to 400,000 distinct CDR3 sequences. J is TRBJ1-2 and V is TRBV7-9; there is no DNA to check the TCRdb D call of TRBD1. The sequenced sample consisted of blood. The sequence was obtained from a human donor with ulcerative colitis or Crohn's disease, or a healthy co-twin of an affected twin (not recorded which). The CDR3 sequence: CASSSRGESEGYTF.